One sample yielded the 21 T cell receptor beta chains listed below, sequenced in a study of cytomegalovirus exposure and HLA in healthy donors. PCR employed 60 Vbeta and 13 Jbeta primers. Only in-frame clones appear in the TCRdb table, and some are missing; sequencing was by immunoSEQ multiplex PCR. The data contain 100,000 or so clones, 65% to 75% of them singletons. Sequenced input: PBMCs. These receptor sequences come from a woman aged 40 to 55 in good health and CMV-seronegative.

The CDR3 is CASSRHSTEAFF. The CDR3 DNA sequence: TGTGCCAGCAGTCGACATTCTACTGAAGCTTTCTTT. This chain links TRBV28 with TRBJ1-1, with D uncertain. CDR1 and CDR2 (germline): MDHEN, SYDVKM. The CDR3 has 12 amino acids. V lost 5 bases, J lost 5 bases, and 9 bases lay in between.

The chain is built from TRBV10-3 and TRBJ2-7; 8 positions agree with TRBD2. This CDR3 spans 14 amino acids. V trimming: 3 bases; J trimming: 3 bases; junction bases outside the gene matches: 4. CDR1 is ENHRY and CDR2 is SYGVKD in the germline V gene. The CDR3, as DNA: TGTGCCATCAGTGAAGCCGGGACTAGCTACGAGCAGTACTTC. This encodes CAISEAGTSYEQYF.

The chain is built from TRBV9 and TRBJ2-3, with TRBD2 matching over 11 bases. CDR3 length equals 16 residues. The germline gives CDR1 SGDLS, CDR2 YYNGEE. The trim removed 4 bases at V and 2 bases at J, leaving 6 bases unmatched. The CDR3 DNA follows: TGTGCCAGCAGCCGGACTAGCGGGTCTTCCACAGATACGCAGTATTTT. Translation: CASSRTSGSSTDTQYF.

The gene calls are TRBV6-1 and TRBJ1-2; maybe TRBD1 (6 bases). Germline lookup yields CDR1 MNHNS and CDR2 SASEGT. The CDR3 is made up of 15 amino acids. V was shortened by 5 bases and J by 4 bases, with 17 bases between the two germline ends. The CDR3 region has the DNA TGTGCCAGCAGTTTACTCCTGGGGGCCGGCTATGGCTACACCTTC. This translates into CASSLLLGAGYGYTF.

This clone appeared a few times. This chain connects TRBV7-2 to TRBJ2-7; 12 nucleotides agree with TRBD2. CDR3 length: 16 residues. V lost 5 bases and J lost 4; bases outside the gene matches: 9. The germline V gene has CDR1 SGHTA and CDR2 FQGNSA. CDR3 sequence reads: CASSLSLAGGGYEQYF. DNA for the CDR3: TGTGCCAGCAGCCTCTCTCTAGCGGGGGGGGGTTACGAGCAGTACTTC.

This chain links TRBV6-1 with TRBJ1-3; TRBD1 might be the D (6 bases). The germline V gene encodes CDR1 MNHNS and CDR2 SASEGT. Trimming stripped 3 bases from V and 0 bases from J, with 15 bases between. CDR3 length equals 17 residues. CDR3 coding DNA: TGTGCCAGCAGTGATGTGGGACATTACCTCTCTGGAAACACCATATATTTT. This encodes CASSDVGHYLSGNTIYF.

J is TRBJ1-1 and V is TRBV19, with a tentative D call TRBD1 (5 bases). This CDR3 has 13 residues. Trimming pared 4 bases from V and 1 base from J, leaving 7 bases between. The germline V gene has CDR1 LNHDA and CDR2 SQIVND (reference sequence). In DNA form, the CDR3 reads TGTGCCAGTAGTAGGGGCAGGAACACTGAAGCTTTCTTT. Translation gives CASSRGRNTEAFF.

This sequence joins TRBV30 and TRBJ2-7; 11 nucleotides agree with TRBD1. The CDR3 has 15 residues. Germline CDR1 and CDR2: GTSNPN and SVGIG (reference sequence). V lost 0 bases and J lost 4; bases outside the gene matches: 5. This CDR3 is CAWSVRDRGIYEQYF. Written as DNA, the CDR3 is TGTGCCTGGAGTGTAAGGGACAGGGGGATATACGAGCAGTACTTC. The full variable domain, rest sourced from reference TRBV30 and TRBJ2-7, is SQTIHQWPATLVQPVGSPLSLECTVEGTSNPNLYWYRQAAGRGLQLLFYSVGIGQISSEVPQNLSASRPQDRQFILSSKKLLLSDSGFYLCAWSVRDRGIYEQYFGPGTRLTVT.

The J gene is TRBJ1-4, the V gene TRBV6-5; no clear D gene. CDR1 is MNHEY and CDR2 is SVGAGI in the germline V gene. CDR3 length: 14 residues. Trimming left V 0 bases short and J 4 bases short, with 6 bases between. The CDR3, as DNA: TGTGCCAGCAGTTACTCCGGTCTTAATGAAAAACTGTTTTTT. Protein: CASSYSGLNEKLFF.

This clone is a singleton in its sample. V is TRBV7-9 and J is TRBJ2-1; 10 bases line up with TRBD1. The CDR3 runs 17 residues. J lost 5 bases, V lost 2 bases, and 9 bases had no gene match. From germline, CDR1 is SEHNR and CDR2 FQNEAQ (reference sequence). CDR3 in DNA: TGTGCCAGCAGCTTATACGAGGACAGGGGGAGAGACAATGAGCAGTTCTTC. Its protein is CASSLYEDRGRDNEQFF.

The genes are TRBV28 and TRBJ2-7; 7 bases match TRBD2. The CDR3 length is 14 residues. V dropped 8 bases and J dropped 1; count of bases not matched to a gene: 8. Germline CDR1 MDHEN, CDR2 SYDVKM. CDR3 sequence: CASSERDWSYEQYF. CDR3 nucleotide sequence: TGTGCCAGCTCGGAGCGGGACTGGTCCTACGAGCAGTACTTC.

The rearrangement links TRBV15 to TRBJ2-7, with a weak D call TRBD1 (5 bases). The CDR3 is 14 residues long. CDR1 and CDR2 from the germline V gene are LNHNV and YYDKDF (reference sequence). V shed 2 bases and J shed 5 bases, with 13 bases lying between them. The CDR3 here is CATSRPGGAHEQYF. The CDR3 DNA reads as TGTGCCACCAGCAGACCGGGTGGGGCCCACGAGCAGTACTTC.

This clone was picked up a small number of times. V is TRBV27 and J is TRBJ1-2; 9 positions match TRBD1. Trimming removed 4 bases from V and 4 bases from J; junction bases left unmatched: 1. CDR3 size: 13 residues. From germline, CDR1 is MNHEY and CDR2 SMNVEV (reference sequence). The CDR3 nucleotides read TGTGCCAGCAGTTGGGACAGGGCCTATGGCTACACCTTC. Its protein is CASSWDRAYGYTF.

CDR3 bases: TGTGCCAGCACCAGGACAGTGAATCAGCCCCAGCATTTT. It yields the protein CASTRTVNQPQHF. The J gene is TRBJ1-5, the V gene TRBV28; possible D gene TRBD1, 6 bases. The germline V gene encodes CDR1 MDHEN and CDR2 SYDVKM. Trimming took off 7 bases at V and 4 bases at J, with 11 bases between the two ends. This CDR3 region has 13 residues. Looking up the rest from reference TRBV28 and TRBJ1-5 gives the full variable domain: DVKVTQSSRYLVKRTGEKVFLECVQDMDHENMFWYRQDPGLGLRLIYFSYDVKMKEKGDIPEGYSVSREKKERFSLILESASTNQTSMYLCASTRTVNQPQHFGDGTRLSIL.

CDR3 protein: CASSYPGTRKETQYF. The CDR3, as DNA: TGTGCCAGCAGTTATCCCGGGACTAGAAAAGAGACCCAGTACTTC. The V gene is TRBV28, the J gene TRBJ2-5, with 8 bases identical to TRBD2. In germline, CDR1 is MDHEN, CDR2 SYDVKM. This CDR3 region has 15 residues. Trimming cost V 4 bases and J 3 bases; bases outside gene matches: 7. Together with reference TRBV28 and TRBJ2-5, the CDR3 gives the full variable domain: DVKVTQSSRYLVKRTGEKVFLECVQDMDHENMFWYRQDPGLGLRLIYFSYDVKMKEKGDIPEGYSVSREKKERFSLILESASTNQTSMYLCASSYPGTRKETQYFGPGTRLLVL.

Only a few counts were recorded for this clone. J is TRBJ2-7 and V is TRBV5-4, with 10 bases aligning to TRBD1. The CDR3 is made up of 15 amino acids. Germline V gene data show CDR1 as SGHNT and CDR2 as YYREEE (reference sequence). The trim removed 4 bases at V and 3 bases at J, leaving 7 bases unmatched. The CDR3 protein is CASSGGQGLLYEQYF. In DNA, the CDR3 is TGTGCCAGCAGCGGGGGACAGGGGTTACTCTACGAGCAGTACTTC. Full variable domain (outside the CDR3, taken from reference TRBV5-4 and TRBJ2-7): ETGVTQSPTHLIKTRGQQVTLRCSSQSGHNTVSWYQQALGQGPQFIFQYYREEENGRGNFPPRFSGLQFPNYSSELNVNALELDDSALYLCASSGGQGLLYEQYFGPGTRLTVT.

The gene calls are TRBV30 and TRBJ1-5; 11 bases align to TRBD1. The V and J ends lost 5 bases and 4 bases, in that order; junction bases with no gene match: 1. Germline values: CDR1 GTSNPN, CDR2 SVGIG (reference sequence). This CDR3 comprises 13 residues. This CDR3 reads CAWGTGGNQPQHF. DNA for the CDR3: TGTGCCTGGGGGACAGGGGGGAATCAGCCCCAGCATTTT.

This clone was observed a few times. The V gene is TRBV27, the J gene TRBJ1-2; weak D call: TRBD1 (5 bases). Trimming stripped 6 bases from V and 7 bases from J, with 18 bases between. Germline CDR1 MNHEY, CDR2 SMNVEV (reference sequence). This CDR3 has 14 residues. The CDR3 nucleotides are TGTGCCAGCAGGACGTCAGGGTTAACTATTGGCTACACCTTC. Its protein is CASRTSGLTIGYTF.

The J gene is TRBJ1-2, the V gene TRBV9, with 9 positions matching TRBD1. CDR3 length equals 14 residues. The V segment lost 2 bases and the J segment 5 bases; nucleotides outside the gene matches: 4. Germline CDR1 reads SGDLS; CDR2 reads YYNGEE. The CDR3 bases are TGTGCCAGCAGCGTCGAGGACAGGGGATATGGCTACACCTTC. The encoded protein is CASSVEDRGYGYTF.

The chain combines TRBV7-6 with TRBJ2-7; a possible D gene is TRBD1 (6 bases). Germline CDR1 SGHVS, CDR2 FNYEAQ. The CDR3 is 15 residues long. Trimming pared 0 bases from V and 3 bases from J, leaving 12 bases between. This CDR3 reads CASSLATGPLYEQYF. The CDR3 bases are TGTGCCAGCAGCTTAGCGACAGGCCCCCTCTACGAGCAGTACTTC.

V and J are TRBV28 and TRBJ2-7, with D possibly TRBD1 on 5 matching bases. Looked up from germline, CDR1 is MDHEN and CDR2 is SYDVKM. V was cut by 5 bases and J by 6 bases, with 14 bases left in between. CDR3 length: 13 amino acids. In DNA, the CDR3 is TGTGCCAGCAGTACTCCAGACAGATCCGAGCAGTACTTC. Translated, it gives CASSTPDRSEQYF. The complete variable domain, with remaining parts taken from reference TRBV28 and TRBJ2-7, reads DVKVTQSSRYLVKRTGEKVFLECVQDMDHENMFWYRQDPGLGLRLIYFSYDVKMKEKGDIPEGYSVSREKKERFSLILESASTNQTSMYLCASSTPDRSEQYFGPGTRLTVT.